The subject of this entry is one TCR beta chain. The CDR3 length is 13 residues. Germline CDR1 SEHNR, CDR2 FQNEAQ (reference sequence). The ends were cut back, 6 bases at V and 3 bases at J, with 11 bases in the middle. In the authors' methods: Reference gene primer amplification gave nucleated cell count estimates. The protocol was immunoSEQ multiplex PCR, while the TCRdb copy is restricted to in-frame clones and leaves out a portion. V and J calls and clone size are given by that table; D and trimming were obtained from the DNA. The sample consists of 250,000 to 300,000 clones, over 80% of them appearing once. Participants reported their clinical history, and cohort assignment relied on those reports. The record originates from a study of blood T cell repertoires in COVID-19. For the study at large: The United States, Italy and Spain provided the acute and convalescent COVID-19 samples. The cDNA or gDNA used as material had been derived from T cells, B-cell-depleted T cells, or PBMCs.

Sequencing was carried out using PBMCs or T cells enriched from blood (not recorded which). The clonotype was recovered from a human donor in a cohort exposed to, infected with or recovered from COVID-19 (not recorded which). The donor label of this sample is uncertain. The chain combines TRBV7-9 with TRBJ1-1; unclear D gene. The CDR3 here is CASRPERDTEAFF. The DNA of the CDR3 is TGTGCCAGCAGGCCAGAGAGGGACACTGAAGCTTTCTTT.